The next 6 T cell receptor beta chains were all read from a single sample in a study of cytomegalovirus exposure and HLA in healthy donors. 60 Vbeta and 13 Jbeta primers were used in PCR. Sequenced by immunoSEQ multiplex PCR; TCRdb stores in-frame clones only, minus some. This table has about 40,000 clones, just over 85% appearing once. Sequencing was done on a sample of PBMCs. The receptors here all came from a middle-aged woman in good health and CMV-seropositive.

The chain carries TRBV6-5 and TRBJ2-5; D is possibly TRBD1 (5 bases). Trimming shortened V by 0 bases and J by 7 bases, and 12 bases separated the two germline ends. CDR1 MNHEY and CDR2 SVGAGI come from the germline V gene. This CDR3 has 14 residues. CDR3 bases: TGTGCCAGCAGTTACTCGCCGACAGTTTCGACCCAGTACTTC. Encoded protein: CASSYSPTVSTQYF.

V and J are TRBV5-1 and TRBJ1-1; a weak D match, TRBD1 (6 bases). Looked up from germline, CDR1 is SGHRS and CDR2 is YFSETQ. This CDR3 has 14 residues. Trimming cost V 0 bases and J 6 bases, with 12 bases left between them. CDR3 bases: TGCGCCAGCAGCTTGGTACGGGGGGCAGCTGAAGCTTTCTTT. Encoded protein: CASSLVRGAAEAFF.

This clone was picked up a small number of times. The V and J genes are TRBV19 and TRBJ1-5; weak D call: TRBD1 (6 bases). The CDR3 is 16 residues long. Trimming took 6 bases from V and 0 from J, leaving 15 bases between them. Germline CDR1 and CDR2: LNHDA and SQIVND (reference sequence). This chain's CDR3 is CASSRGQLYSNQPQHF. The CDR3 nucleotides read TGTGCCAGTAGCCGAGGACAGCTGTATAGCAATCAGCCCCAGCATTTT.

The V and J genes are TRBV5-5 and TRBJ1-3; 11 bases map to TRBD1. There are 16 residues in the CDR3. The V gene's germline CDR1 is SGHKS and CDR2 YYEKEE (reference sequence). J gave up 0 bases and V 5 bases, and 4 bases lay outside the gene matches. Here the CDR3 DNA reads TGTGCCAGCAGTTTCGGGACAGGGGGCTCTGGAAACACCATATATTTT. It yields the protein CASSFGTGGSGNTIYF.

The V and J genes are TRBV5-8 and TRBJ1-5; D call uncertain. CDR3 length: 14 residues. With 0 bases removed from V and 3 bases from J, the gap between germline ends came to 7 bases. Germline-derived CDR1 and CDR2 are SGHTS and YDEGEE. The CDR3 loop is CASSLDSVNQPQHF. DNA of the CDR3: TGTGCCAGCAGCTTGGATTCGGTCAATCAGCCCCAGCATTTT.

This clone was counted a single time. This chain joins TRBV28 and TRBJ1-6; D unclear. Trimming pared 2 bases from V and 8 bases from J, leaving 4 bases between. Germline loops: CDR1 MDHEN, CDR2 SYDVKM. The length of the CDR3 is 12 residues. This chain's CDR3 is CASSLPDSPLHF. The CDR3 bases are TGTGCCAGCAGTTTACCAGATTCACCCCTCCACTTT.